This TCR beta chain was observed in a study of blood T cell repertoires in COVID-19. Libraries were prepared by immunoSEQ multiplex PCR; TCRdb keeps only in-frame clonotypes and omits some of them. This table holds some 220,000 clones, 60% to 85% found once. This clone was counted a single time. Trimming took 0 bases from V and 8 from J, leaving 7 bases between them. The CDR3 extends over 12 amino acids. Germline CDR1 and CDR2: LGHNA and YNFKEQ. Sequenced material: peripheral blood. The chain couples TRBV4-2 to TRBJ1-2, with D possibly being TRBD1 (6 bases). The sequence came from a woman in her 70s with acute or convalescent COVID-19. This chain's CDR3 is CASSQEGGGYTF. Written as DNA, the CDR3 is TGTGCCAGCAGCCAAGAAGGGGGAGGCTACACCTTC.